In its sample, the clone carrying this T cell receptor (beta chain) was seen many times. Its antigen remains unidentified. The record originates from a study of CD8 T cells in ankylosing spondylitis. General study points: Characteristic, it appeared, of ankylosing spondylitis blood was a TCR beta motif of roughly eight highly homologous variants. A CD8+ phenotype characterized the disease-linked clones, which were relatively rare in peripheral blood.

CDR3 length: 18 amino acids. The germline CDR1 and CDR2 sequences are SGDLS and YYNGEE. Trimming shortened V by 0 bases and J by 2 bases, and 18 bases separated the two germline ends. TCRdb re-called the 5' RACE reads through MiXCR, storing one row per CDR3 protein. Of hundreds of thousands of distinct CDR3 sequences in the sample, roughly 10% are singletons; the top ten hold approximately 0.5%. The genes are TRBV9 and TRBJ2-4, with a tentative D call TRBD2 (6 bases). The sequence derives from a male donor with ankylosing spondylitis. The material sequenced was blood, either unsorted or a sorted T cell fraction (not recorded which). CDR3 coding DNA: TGTGCCAGCAGCGTAGCTACTGGTAGCGGACTCTCCAAAAACATTCAGTACTTC. Translating it yields CASSVATGSGLSKNIQYF. Based on the CDR3 plus reference TRBV9 and TRBJ2-4, the full variable domain is DSGVTQTPKHLITATGQRVTLRCSPRSGDLSVYWYQQSLDQGLQFLIQYYNGEERAKGNILERFSAQQFPDLHSELNLSSLELGDSALYFCASSVATGSGLSKNIQYFGAGTRLSVL.